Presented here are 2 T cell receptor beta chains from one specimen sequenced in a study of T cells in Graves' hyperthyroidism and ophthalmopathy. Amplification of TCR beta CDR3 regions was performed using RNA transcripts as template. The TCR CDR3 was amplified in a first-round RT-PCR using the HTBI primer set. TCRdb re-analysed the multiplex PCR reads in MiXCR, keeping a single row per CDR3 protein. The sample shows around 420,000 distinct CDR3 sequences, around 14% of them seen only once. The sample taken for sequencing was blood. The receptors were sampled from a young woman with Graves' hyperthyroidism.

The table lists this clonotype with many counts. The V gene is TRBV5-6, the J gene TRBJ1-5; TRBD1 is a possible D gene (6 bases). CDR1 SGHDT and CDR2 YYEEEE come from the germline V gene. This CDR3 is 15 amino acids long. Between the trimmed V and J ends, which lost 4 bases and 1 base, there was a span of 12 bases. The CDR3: CASSTQGGSNQPQHF. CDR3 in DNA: TGTGCCAGCAGCACACAGGGAGGAAGCAATCAGCCCCAGCATTTT.

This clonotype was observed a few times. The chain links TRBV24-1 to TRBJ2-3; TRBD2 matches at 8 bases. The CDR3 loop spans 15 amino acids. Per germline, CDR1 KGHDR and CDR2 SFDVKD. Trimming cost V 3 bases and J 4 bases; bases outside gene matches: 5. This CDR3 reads CATSDLISGADTQYF. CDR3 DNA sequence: TGTGCCACCAGTGATCTGATTAGCGGGGCAGATACGCAGTATTTT.